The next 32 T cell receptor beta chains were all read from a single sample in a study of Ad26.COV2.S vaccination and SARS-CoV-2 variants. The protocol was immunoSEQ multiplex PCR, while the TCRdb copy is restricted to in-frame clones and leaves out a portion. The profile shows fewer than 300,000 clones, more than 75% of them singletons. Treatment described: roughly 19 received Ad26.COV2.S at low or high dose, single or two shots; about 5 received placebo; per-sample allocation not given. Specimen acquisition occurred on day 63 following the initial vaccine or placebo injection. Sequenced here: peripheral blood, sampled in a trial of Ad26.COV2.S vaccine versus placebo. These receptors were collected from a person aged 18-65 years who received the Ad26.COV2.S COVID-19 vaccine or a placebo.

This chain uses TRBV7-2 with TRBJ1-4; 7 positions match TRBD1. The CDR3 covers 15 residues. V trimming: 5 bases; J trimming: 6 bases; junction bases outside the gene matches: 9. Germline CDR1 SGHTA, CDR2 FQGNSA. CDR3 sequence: CASSTRQGSHEKLFF. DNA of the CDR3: TGTGCCAGCAGCACGAGACAGGGATCGCATGAAAAACTGTTTTTT.

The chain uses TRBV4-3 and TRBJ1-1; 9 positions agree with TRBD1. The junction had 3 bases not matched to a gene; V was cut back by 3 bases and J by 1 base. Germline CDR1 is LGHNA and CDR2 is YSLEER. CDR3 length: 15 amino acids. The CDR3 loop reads CASSQKQGANTEAFF. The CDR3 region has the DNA TGCGCCAGCAGCCAGAAACAGGGGGCGAACACTGAAGCTTTCTTT.

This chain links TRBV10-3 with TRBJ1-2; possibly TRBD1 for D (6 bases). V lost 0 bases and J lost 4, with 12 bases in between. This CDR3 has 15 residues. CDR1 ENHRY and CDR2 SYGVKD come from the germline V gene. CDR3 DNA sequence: TGTGCCATCAGTGAGTCGGTGGTAGGGGGCTATGGCTACACCTTC. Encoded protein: CAISESVVGGYGYTF.

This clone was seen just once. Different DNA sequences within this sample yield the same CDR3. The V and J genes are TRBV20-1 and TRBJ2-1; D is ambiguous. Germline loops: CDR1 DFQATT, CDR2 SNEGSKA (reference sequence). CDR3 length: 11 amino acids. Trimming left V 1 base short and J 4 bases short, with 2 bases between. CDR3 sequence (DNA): TGCAGTGCTAGAGTTTACAATGAGCAGTTCTTC. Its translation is CSARVYNEQFF.

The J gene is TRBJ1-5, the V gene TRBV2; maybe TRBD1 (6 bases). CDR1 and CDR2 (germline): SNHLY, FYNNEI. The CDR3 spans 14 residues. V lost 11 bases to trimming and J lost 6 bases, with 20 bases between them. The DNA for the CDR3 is TGTGCCCGCGGGGGGCCATCTGGGGCTCAGCCCCAGCATTTT. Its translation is CARGGPSGAQPQHF.

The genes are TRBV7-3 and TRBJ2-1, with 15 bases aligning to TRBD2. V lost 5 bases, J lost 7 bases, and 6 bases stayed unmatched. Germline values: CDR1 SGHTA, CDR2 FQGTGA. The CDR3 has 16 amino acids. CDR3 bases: TGTGCCAGCAGCCCGGGGACTAGCGGGGGGCGTAATGAGCAGTTCTTC. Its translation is CASSPGTSGGRNEQFF.

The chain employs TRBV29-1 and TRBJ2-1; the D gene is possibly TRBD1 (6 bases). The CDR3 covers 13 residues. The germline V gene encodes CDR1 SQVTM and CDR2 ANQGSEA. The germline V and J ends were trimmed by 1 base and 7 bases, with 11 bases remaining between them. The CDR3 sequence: CSVEGQGKNEQFF. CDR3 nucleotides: TGCAGCGTTGAAGGGCAGGGGAAGAATGAGCAGTTCTTC.

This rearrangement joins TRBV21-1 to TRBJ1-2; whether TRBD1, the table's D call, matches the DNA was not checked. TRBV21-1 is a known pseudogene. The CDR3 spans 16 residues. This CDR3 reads CASSEKSGDRDYGYTF. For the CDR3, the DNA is TGTGCCAGCAGCGAAAAGAGTGGAGACAGGGACTATGGCTACACCTTC.

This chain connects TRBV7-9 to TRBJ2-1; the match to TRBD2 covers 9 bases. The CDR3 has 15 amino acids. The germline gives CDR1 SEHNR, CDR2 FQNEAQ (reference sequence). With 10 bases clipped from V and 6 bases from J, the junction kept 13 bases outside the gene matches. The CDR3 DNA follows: TGTGCCATTATAAAAGGAGGCGGGAGGGTCAATGAGCAGTTCTTC. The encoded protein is CAIIKGGGRVNEQFF.

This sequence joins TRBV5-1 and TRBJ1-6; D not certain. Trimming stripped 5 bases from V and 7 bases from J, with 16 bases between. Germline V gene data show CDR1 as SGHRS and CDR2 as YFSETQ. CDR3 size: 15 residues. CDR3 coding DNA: TGCGCCAGCAGTATGGATGGCTGGGCCAATTCACCCCTCCACTTT. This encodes CASSMDGWANSPLHF.

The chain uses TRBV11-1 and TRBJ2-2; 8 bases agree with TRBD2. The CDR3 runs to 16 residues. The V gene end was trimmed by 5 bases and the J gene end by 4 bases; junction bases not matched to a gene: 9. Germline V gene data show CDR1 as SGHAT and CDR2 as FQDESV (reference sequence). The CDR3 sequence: CASSPRTSSRTGELFF. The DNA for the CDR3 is TGTGCCAGCAGCCCGAGGACTAGCTCGCGCACCGGGGAGCTGTTTTTT.

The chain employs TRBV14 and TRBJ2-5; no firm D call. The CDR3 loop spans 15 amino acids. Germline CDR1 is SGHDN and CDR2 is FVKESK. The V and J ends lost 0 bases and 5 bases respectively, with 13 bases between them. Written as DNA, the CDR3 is TGTGCCAGCAGCCAAGATGGGCGGTACCGGGAGACCCAGTACTTC. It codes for CASSQDGRYRETQYF.

The CDR3 spells CASSQEGRVDEQFF. CDR3 bases: TGCGCCAGCAGCCAAGAGGGGAGGGTTGATGAGCAGTTCTTC. The chain employs TRBV4-1 and TRBJ2-1; 7 positions match TRBD2. V was clipped by 0 bases and J by 8 bases; unmatched bases: 4. Germline V lookup: CDR1 MGHRA, CDR2 YSYEKL. The CDR3 runs 14 residues.

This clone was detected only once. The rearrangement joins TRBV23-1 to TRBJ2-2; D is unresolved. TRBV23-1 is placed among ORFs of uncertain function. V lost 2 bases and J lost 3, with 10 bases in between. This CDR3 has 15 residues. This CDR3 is CASSQIPPDTGELFF. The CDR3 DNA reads TGCGCCAGCAGTCAAATTCCCCCGGACACCGGGGAGCTGTTTTTT.

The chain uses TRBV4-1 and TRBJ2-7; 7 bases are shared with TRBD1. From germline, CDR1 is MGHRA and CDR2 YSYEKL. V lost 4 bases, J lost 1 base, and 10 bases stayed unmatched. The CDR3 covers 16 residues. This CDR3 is CASSPKGAILSYEQYF. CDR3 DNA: TGCGCCAGCAGCCCAAAGGGGGCTATCTTGTCCTACGAGCAGTACTTC.

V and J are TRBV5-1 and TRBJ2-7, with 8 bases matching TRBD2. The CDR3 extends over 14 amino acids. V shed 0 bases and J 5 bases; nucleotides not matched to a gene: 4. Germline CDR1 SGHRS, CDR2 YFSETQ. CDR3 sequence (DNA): TGCGCCAGCAGCTTGGTAGGACTAGCAAACGAGCAGTACTTC. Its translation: CASSLVGLANEQYF.

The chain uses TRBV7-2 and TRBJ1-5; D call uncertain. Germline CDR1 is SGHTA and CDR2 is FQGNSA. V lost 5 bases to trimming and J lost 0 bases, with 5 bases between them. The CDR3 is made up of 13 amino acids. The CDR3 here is CASSPDSNQPQHF. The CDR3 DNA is TGTGCCAGCAGCCCTGATAGCAATCAGCCCCAGCATTTT.

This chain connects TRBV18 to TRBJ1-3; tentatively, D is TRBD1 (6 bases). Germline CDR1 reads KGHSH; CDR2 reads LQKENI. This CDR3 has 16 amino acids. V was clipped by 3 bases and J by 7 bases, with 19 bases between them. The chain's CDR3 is CASSPETGRPGNTIYF. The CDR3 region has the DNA TGTGCCAGCTCACCCGAGACAGGACGCCCCGGCAACACCATATATTTT.

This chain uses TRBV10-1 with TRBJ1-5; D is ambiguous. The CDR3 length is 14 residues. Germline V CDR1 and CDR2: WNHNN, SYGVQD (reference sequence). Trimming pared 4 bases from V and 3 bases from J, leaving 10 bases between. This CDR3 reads CASSATGFNQPQHF. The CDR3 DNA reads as TGCGCCAGCAGTGCAACGGGCTTCAATCAGCCCCAGCATTTT.

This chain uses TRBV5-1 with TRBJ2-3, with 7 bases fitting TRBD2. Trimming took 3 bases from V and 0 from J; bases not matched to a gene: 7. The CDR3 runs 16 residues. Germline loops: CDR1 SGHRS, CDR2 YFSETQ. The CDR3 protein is CASSWGGLVSTDTQYF. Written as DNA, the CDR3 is TGCGCCAGCAGCTGGGGGGGATTGGTAAGCACAGATACGCAGTATTTT.

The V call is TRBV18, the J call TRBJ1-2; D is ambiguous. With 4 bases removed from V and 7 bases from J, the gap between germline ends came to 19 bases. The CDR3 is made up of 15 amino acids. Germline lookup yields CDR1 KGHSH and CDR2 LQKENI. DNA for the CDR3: TGTGCCAGCTCACACCTGGGCCCGGAAATCCCTGGCTACACCTTC. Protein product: CASSHLGPEIPGYTF.

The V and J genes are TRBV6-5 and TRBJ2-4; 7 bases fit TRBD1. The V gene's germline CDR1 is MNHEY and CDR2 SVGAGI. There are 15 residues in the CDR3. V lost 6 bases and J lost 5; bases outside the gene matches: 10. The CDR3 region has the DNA TGTGCCAGCAGCCAAAACAGGGGATTTGAAAACATTCAGTACTTC. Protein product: CASSQNRGFENIQYF.

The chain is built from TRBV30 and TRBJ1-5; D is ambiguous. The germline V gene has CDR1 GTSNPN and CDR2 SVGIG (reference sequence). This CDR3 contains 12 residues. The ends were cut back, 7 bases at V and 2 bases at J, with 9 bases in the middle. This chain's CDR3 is CASQSGNQPQHF. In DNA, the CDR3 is TGTGCCTCTCAGAGCGGCAATCAGCCCCAGCATTTT.

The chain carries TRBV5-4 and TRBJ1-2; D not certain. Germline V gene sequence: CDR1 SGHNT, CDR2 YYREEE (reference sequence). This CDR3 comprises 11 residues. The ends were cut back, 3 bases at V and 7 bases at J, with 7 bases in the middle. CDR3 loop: CASSYGFGYTF. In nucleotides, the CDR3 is TGTGCCAGCAGCTACGGGTTTGGCTACACCTTC.

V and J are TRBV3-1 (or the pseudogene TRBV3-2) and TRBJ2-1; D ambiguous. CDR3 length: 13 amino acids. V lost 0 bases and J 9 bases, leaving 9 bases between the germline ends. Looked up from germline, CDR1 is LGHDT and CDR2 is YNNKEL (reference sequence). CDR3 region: CASSQEREGEQFF. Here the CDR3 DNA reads TGTGCCAGCAGCCAAGAGAGAGAAGGTGAGCAGTTCTTC.

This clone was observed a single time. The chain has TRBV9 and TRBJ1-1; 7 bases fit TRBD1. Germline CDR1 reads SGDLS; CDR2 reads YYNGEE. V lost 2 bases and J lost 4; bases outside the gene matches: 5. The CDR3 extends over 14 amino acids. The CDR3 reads CASSVGRGGTEAFF. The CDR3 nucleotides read TGTGCCAGCAGCGTCGGCAGGGGGGGCACTGAAGCTTTCTTT.

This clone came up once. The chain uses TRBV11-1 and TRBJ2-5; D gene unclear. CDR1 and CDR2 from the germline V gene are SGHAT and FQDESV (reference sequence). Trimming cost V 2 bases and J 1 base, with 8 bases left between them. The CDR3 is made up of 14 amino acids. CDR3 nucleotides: TGTGCCAGCAGCTTAAGGGCCGGCCAAGAGACCCAGTACTTC. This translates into CASSLRAGQETQYF.

The CDR3 DNA is TGTGCCAGCAGTTCACGCCCGACTAGCGGGGGTGGAGATACGCAGTATTTT. It yields the protein CASSSRPTSGGGDTQYF. This chain joins TRBV27 and TRBJ2-3; 12 positions match TRBD2. In germline, CDR1 is MNHEY, CDR2 SMNVEV (reference sequence). The CDR3 covers 17 residues. With 4 bases clipped from V and 5 bases from J, the junction kept 10 bases outside the gene matches.

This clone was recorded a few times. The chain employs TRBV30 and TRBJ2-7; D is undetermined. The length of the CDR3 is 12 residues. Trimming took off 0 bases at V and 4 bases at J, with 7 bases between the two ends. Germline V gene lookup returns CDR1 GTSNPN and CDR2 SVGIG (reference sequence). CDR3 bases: TGTGCCTGGAGTGTAGGGTCATACGAGCAGTACTTC. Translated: CAWSVGSYEQYF. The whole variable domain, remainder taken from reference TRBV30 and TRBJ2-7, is SQTIHQWPATLVQPVGSPLSLECTVEGTSNPNLYWYRQAAGRGLQLLFYSVGIGQISSEVPQNLSASRPQDRQFILSSKKLLLSDSGFYLCAWSVGSYEQYFGPGTRLTVT.

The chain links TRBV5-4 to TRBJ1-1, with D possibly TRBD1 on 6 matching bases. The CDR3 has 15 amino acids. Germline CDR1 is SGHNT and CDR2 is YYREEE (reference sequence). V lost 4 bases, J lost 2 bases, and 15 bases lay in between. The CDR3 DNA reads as TGTGCCAGCAGCCACCCGGACAGAGTTAACACTGAAGCTTTCTTT. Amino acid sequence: CASSHPDRVNTEAFF.

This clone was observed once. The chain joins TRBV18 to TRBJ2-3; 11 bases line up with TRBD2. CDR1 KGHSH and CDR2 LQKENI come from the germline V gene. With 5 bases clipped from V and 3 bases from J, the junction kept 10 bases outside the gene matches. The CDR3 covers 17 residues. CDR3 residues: CASSFTVGTSGTDTQYF. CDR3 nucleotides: TGTGCCAGCTCATTTACCGTGGGGACTAGCGGAACAGATACGCAGTATTTT.

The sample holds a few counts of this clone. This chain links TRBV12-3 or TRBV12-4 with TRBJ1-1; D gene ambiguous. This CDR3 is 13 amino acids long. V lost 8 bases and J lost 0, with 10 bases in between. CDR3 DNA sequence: TGTGCCAGCTCACTGTGGGTGAACACTGAAGCTTTCTTT. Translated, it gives CASSLWVNTEAFF.